The T cell receptor beta chain described here comes from a study of cytomegalovirus exposure and HLA in healthy donors. The CDR3 is 13 amino acids. Germline loops: CDR1 MNHNS, CDR2 SASEGT. V shed 7 bases and J 7 bases; nucleotides not matched to a gene: 9. Vbeta (60) and Jbeta (13) primers were used in the PCR. Authors' data handling: A follow-up analysis tallied some 80 million unique TCR beta chains, 8.5 million to 14 million shared. Profiled with immunoSEQ multiplex PCR; TCRdb holds only in-frame clones, not every one. Clonal size and the V and J genes are those of that table, whereas D and trimming came from the DNA. The sample contains 150,000 to 180,000 clones, about 85% of which appear only once.

The TCR comes from a man aged 30-40 years in good health and CMV-seropositive. The gene calls are TRBV6-1 and TRBJ2-7; 8 positions agree with TRBD1. The sequencing sample was made of PBMCs. The CDR3 here is CASIGTGAREQYF. The CDR3 coding sequence is TGTGCCAGCATCGGGACAGGAGCTAGGGAGCAGTACTTC.